Presented here are 28 T cell receptor beta chains from one specimen sequenced in a study of CD8 T cells in ankylosing spondylitis. One entry per CDR3 protein, called by TCRdb with MiXCR from the 5' RACE reads. The sample records a few hundred thousand distinct CDR3 sequences, over 8.5% being singletons. The sequencing input was blood, either unsorted or a sorted T cell fraction (not recorded which). Receptors were obtained from a male donor with ankylosing spondylitis or in good health (not recorded which).

The chain links TRBV6-1 to TRBJ2-7; D is possibly TRBD2 (7 bases). CDR3 size: 16 residues. Germline CDR1 MNHNS, CDR2 SASEGT. Trimming stripped 5 bases from V and 7 bases from J, with 24 bases between. CDR3 amino acids: CASSLRAGAGGEEQYF. The CDR3 DNA sequence: TGTGCCAGCAGTCTTCGGGCGGGGGCAGGAGGAGAGGAGCAGTACTTC.

This clonotype was picked up many times. The rearrangement joins TRBV5-1 to TRBJ2-2; D could derive from TRBD1 or TRBD2 (5 bases each). CDR1 and CDR2 (germline): SGHRS, YFSETQ. V gave up 5 bases and J gave up 7 bases, with 21 bases separating them. The CDR3 totals 16 residues. The CDR3 region is CASRQEAGSLGGELFF. DNA for the CDR3: TGCGCCAGCAGGCAAGAAGCAGGGAGCCTCGGCGGGGAGCTGTTTTTT.

This clonotype was seen repeatedly, ten times or more. This chain joins TRBV12-3 or TRBV12-4 and TRBJ2-1, with 7 bases that match TRBD2. The CDR3 is 14 residues long. Trimming cost V 8 bases and J 6 bases; bases outside gene matches: 10. The CDR3 spells CASHVGGPRNEQFF. In DNA form, the CDR3 reads TGTGCCAGCCATGTGGGAGGGCCTCGCAATGAGCAGTTCTTC.

J is TRBJ1-3 and V is TRBV12-3 or TRBV12-4; a possible D gene is TRBD1 (6 bases). The V end was cut by 8 bases, the J end by 4 bases, with 15 bases between. The CDR3 extends over 14 amino acids. For the CDR3, the DNA is TGTGCCAGCCATTACAGGGAGTCAGGAAACACCATATATTTT. Translated: CASHYRESGNTIYF.

This clonotype was recorded at least ten times. The rearrangement links TRBV5-1 to TRBJ1-5; 9 positions agree with TRBD1. This CDR3 has 15 amino acids. After removal of 0 bases from V and 5 bases from J, the junction contained 3 bases not matched to a gene. Looked up from germline, CDR1 is SGHRS and CDR2 is YFSETQ. The CDR3 nucleotides are TGCGCCAGCAGCTTGGGGACAGGGGATGATCAGCCCCAGCATTTT. Its protein product is CASSLGTGDDQPQHF.

This clonotype was found many times. The V and J genes are TRBV4-2 and TRBJ2-7, with D unclear. The germline V and J ends were trimmed by 0 bases and 3 bases, with 9 bases remaining between them. This CDR3 comprises 14 residues. Germline values: CDR1 LGHNA, CDR2 YNFKEQ. As DNA, the CDR3 is TGTGCCAGCAGCCAAGAGTACACGAGCTACGAGCAGTACTTC. Encoded protein: CASSQEYTSYEQYF.

This clonotype was counted ten times or more. V gene TRBV27 combines with J gene TRBJ1-1; TRBD1 agrees at 8 bases. CDR3 length: 21 residues. The ends lost 6 bases at V and 3 bases at J; junction bases unmatched: 27. From germline, CDR1 is MNHEY and CDR2 SMNVEV (reference sequence). CDR3 coding DNA: TGTGCCAGCAGCCTTATACTTCGGGACAGGTATTTGACTGTATATGACACTGAAGCTTTCTTT. Amino acid sequence: CASSLILRDRYLTVYDTEAFF.

There are many counts of this clonotype. The V call is TRBV10-3, the J call TRBJ2-4; 9 nucleotides agree with TRBD1. CDR1 ENHRY and CDR2 SYGVKD come from the germline V gene. The CDR3 runs to 15 residues. V gave up 4 bases and J gave up 7 bases; unmatched junction bases: 8. CDR3 nucleotide sequence: TGTGCCATCAGTGTGGGCGGACAGGGGTTGAACATTCAGTACTTC. As protein: CAISVGGQGLNIQYF.

There are a few counts of this clonotype. This chain connects TRBV7-9 to TRBJ2-2, with D perhaps TRBD2 (6 bases). The CDR3 has 16 residues. Trimming cost V 1 base and J 5 bases, with 14 bases left between them. The germline gives CDR1 SEHNR, CDR2 FQNEAQ (reference sequence). In nucleotides, the CDR3 is TGTGCCAGCAGCTTAGTTGCGGGACTCGTTACCGGGGAGCTGTTTTTT. Translation gives CASSLVAGLVTGELFF.

This clonotype appeared a few times. The chain carries TRBV7-9 and TRBJ2-6; D gene ambiguous. The CDR3 spans 16 residues. V dropped 0 bases and J dropped 0 bases, with 6 bases sitting between them. Germline V gene sequence: CDR1 SEHNR, CDR2 FQNEAQ (reference sequence). The CDR3 region has the DNA TGTGCCAGCAGCTTAGCTCAGGTCTCTGGGGCCAACGTCCTGACTTTC. Encoded protein: CASSLAQVSGANVLTF.

V usage is TRBV4-2 and J usage is TRBJ2-1; TRBD2 might be the D (5 bases). V was shortened by 4 bases and J by 0 bases, with 13 bases between the two germline ends. CDR1 is LGHNA and CDR2 is YNFKEQ in the germline V gene. This CDR3 region has 16 residues. The CDR3 region is CASSPSGELSYNEQFF. The CDR3 DNA sequence: TGTGCCAGCAGCCCTTCCGGGGAACTCTCCTACAATGAGCAGTTCTTC.

J is TRBJ2-3 and V is TRBV7-2; TRBD2 aligns across 10 bases. V shed 2 bases, J shed 2 bases, and the junction held 4 bases outside the gene matches. The CDR3 runs 16 residues. The V gene's germline CDR1 is SGHTA and CDR2 FQGNSA. The CDR3 spells CASSLQRGGNTDTQYF. CDR3 bases: TGTGCCAGCAGCTTACAGCGGGGGGGCAACACAGATACGCAGTATTTT.

In its sample, this clonotype was seen many times. The chain couples TRBV29-1 to TRBJ1-4, with unresolved D. Germline loops: CDR1 SQVTM, CDR2 ANQGSEA. Trimming took 1 base from V and 10 from J, leaving 13 bases between them. The CDR3 has 13 residues. CDR3 in amino acids: CSVEVAVVGKLFF. The DNA of the CDR3 is TGCAGCGTTGAAGTCGCAGTAGTAGGAAAACTGTTTTTT.

This clonotype has a count of ten or more. V and J are TRBV20-1 and TRBJ2-1; D is unresolved. Trimming shortened V by 6 bases and J by 8 bases, and 14 bases separated the two germline ends. Germline V CDR1 and CDR2: DFQATT, SNEGSKA (reference sequence). The CDR3 runs to 12 residues. Here the CDR3 DNA reads TGCAGTGCCCCACTTACTGCCTATGAGCAGTTCTTC. It codes for CSAPLTAYEQFF.

This clonotype appeared many times. This chain links TRBV27 with TRBJ1-2; TRBD1 matches 8 bases. This CDR3 comprises 15 residues. Trimming took 3 bases from V and 4 from J; bases not matched to a gene: 7. From germline, CDR1 is MNHEY and CDR2 SMNVEV (reference sequence). CDR3 amino acids: CASSLTGTGLYGYTF. In DNA form, the CDR3 reads TGTGCCAGCAGTTTGACCGGGACAGGCCTCTATGGCTACACCTTC.

In its sample, this clonotype was seen a few times. The chain uses TRBV5-1 and TRBJ2-3, with D possibly matching TRBD2 (6 bases). From germline, CDR1 is SGHRS and CDR2 YFSETQ. With 3 bases removed from V and 2 bases from J, the gap between germline ends came to 16 bases. This CDR3 comprises 16 residues. The CDR3: CASSSTPGLHTDTQYF. DNA for the CDR3: TGCGCCAGCAGCTCTACACCGGGACTCCACACAGATACGCAGTATTTT.

A word on this clonotype: A much larger clonotype is one base distant, so this may be a read error. The chain couples TRBV3-1 to TRBJ2-3; 10 nucleotides agree with TRBD2. In germline, CDR1 is LGHDT, CDR2 YNNKEL (reference sequence). This CDR3 comprises 17 residues. This chain's CDR3 is CACSQAGTSVYTDTQYF. The CDR3 DNA sequence: TGTGCCTGCAGCCAAGCGGGGACTAGCGTATACACAGATACGCAGTATTTT.

The chain is built from TRBV28 and TRBJ1-5; weak D call: TRBD1 (5 bases). The V gene lost 6 bases and the J gene lost 0 bases, with 9 bases spanning the gap. The CDR3 covers 14 residues. CDR1 MDHEN and CDR2 SYDVKM come from the germline V gene. The CDR3 DNA sequence: TGTGCCAGCAGGGGGCCGCGTAGCAATCAGCCCCAGCATTTT. Amino acids: CASRGPRSNQPQHF. Combining the CDR3 with reference TRBV28 and TRBJ1-5 gives the whole variable domain DVKVTQSSRYLVKRTGEKVFLECVQDMDHENMFWYRQDPGLGLRLIYFSYDVKMKEKGDIPEGYSVSREKKERFSLILESASTNQTSMYLCASRGPRSNQPQHFGDGTRLSIL.

This clonotype was seen a handful of times. The chain uses TRBV6-5 and TRBJ2-3; 11 bases line up with TRBD2. Germline assignment: CDR1 MNHEY and CDR2 SVGAGI. There are 16 residues in the CDR3. V shed 4 bases, J shed 5 bases, and the junction held 8 bases outside the gene matches. Here the CDR3 reads CASSSGVAGGQDTQYF. In DNA form, the CDR3 reads TGTGCCAGCAGTTCCGGGGTAGCGGGGGGGCAAGATACGCAGTATTTT.

This clonotype occurred many times. The chain joins TRBV9 to TRBJ1-1; D perhaps matches TRBD1 (5 bases). CDR1 and CDR2 (germline): SGDLS, YYNGEE. Trimming stripped 6 bases from V and 0 bases from J, with 12 bases between. The CDR3 is 14 amino acids. The CDR3 DNA sequence: TGTGCCAGCAACGATGGGGCACTGAACACTGAAGCTTTCTTT. This sequence encodes CASNDGALNTEAFF. The full variable domain, in which reference TRBV9 and TRBJ1-1 provide the parts outside the CDR3, is DSGVTQTPKHLITATGQRVTLRCSPRSGDLSVYWYQQSLDQGLQFLIQYYNGEERAKGNILERFSAQQFPDLHSELNLSSLELGDSALYFCASNDGALNTEAFFGQGTRLTVV.

This clonotype was detected many times. The V and J genes are TRBV10-3 and TRBJ1-2; tentatively, D is TRBD1 (5 bases). The CDR3 loop spans 15 amino acids. V was clipped by 3 bases and J by 4 bases, with 15 bases between them. Germline values: CDR1 ENHRY, CDR2 SYGVKD. The CDR3 DNA sequence: TGTGCCATCAGTGACCTACGGGCAGGGATCTATGGCTACACCTTC. It specifies CAISDLRAGIYGYTF.

The CDR3 nucleotides are TGTGCCAGCAGCGGATACACTGACGATGAGCAGTTCTTC. Its translation is CASSGYTDDEQFF. V gene TRBV9 combines with J gene TRBJ2-1; no clear D gene. The CDR3 extends over 13 amino acids. The germline gives CDR1 SGDLS, CDR2 YYNGEE. Between the trimmed V and J ends, which lost 3 bases and 8 bases, there was a span of 12 bases. Full variable domain (remainder filled in from reference TRBV9 and TRBJ2-1): DSGVTQTPKHLITATGQRVTLRCSPRSGDLSVYWYQQSLDQGLQFLIQYYNGEERAKGNILERFSAQQFPDLHSELNLSSLELGDSALYFCASSGYTDDEQFFGPGTRLTVL.

V is TRBV5-1 and J is TRBJ2-1; D call uncertain. CDR1 and CDR2 from the germline V gene are SGHRS and YFSETQ. The CDR3 contains 11 residues. The V gene lost 1 base and the J gene lost 11 bases, with 7 bases spanning the gap. The CDR3 nucleotides read TGCGCCAGCAGCTTGAGGAATAAGCAGTTCTTC. Protein sequence: CASSLRNKQFF. Full variable domain (outside the CDR3, taken from reference TRBV5-1 and TRBJ2-1): KAGVTQTPRYLIKTRGQQVTLSCSPISGHRSVSWYQQTPGQGLQFLFEYFSETQRNKGNFPGRFSGRQFSNSRSEMNVSTLELGDSALYLCASSLRNKQFFGPGTRLTVL.

This clonotype was found many times. V is TRBV12-3 or TRBV12-4 and J is TRBJ2-2; D gene ambiguous. The CDR3 runs to 15 residues. Between the trimmed V and J ends, which lost 10 bases and 1 base, there was a span of 16 bases. CDR3 nucleotide sequence: TGTGCCACCTCCCCGGCCAGACGGAACACCGGGGAGCTGTTTTTT. It yields the protein CATSPARRNTGELFF.

Only a few counts were recorded for this clonotype. The CDR3 DNA reads TGCGCCAGCAATAGTAACAATGAGCAGTTCTTC. Protein sequence: CASNSNNEQFF. The chain recombines TRBV5-1 with TRBJ2-1, with D hard to call. Germline V gene sequence: CDR1 SGHRS, CDR2 YFSETQ. The V end was cut by 6 bases, the J end by 5 bases, with 6 bases between. This CDR3 region has 11 residues.

The sample holds a few counts of this clonotype. The V call is TRBV5-1, the J call TRBJ2-5; the match to TRBD2 covers 8 bases. The germline V gene has CDR1 SGHRS and CDR2 YFSETQ. The CDR3 runs 16 residues. V gave up 4 bases and J gave up 5 bases; unmatched junction bases: 13. The CDR3 here is CASSPFRLAKQETQYF. The CDR3 DNA follows: TGCGCCAGCAGCCCCTTCCGACTAGCGAAACAGGAGACCCAGTACTTC.

This clonotype was seen repeatedly, ten times or more. The CDR3 reads CASSLEGQGADEQFF. The CDR3 DNA reads TGTGCCAGCAGCTTGGAAGGACAGGGGGCCGATGAGCAGTTCTTC. J is TRBJ2-1 and V is TRBV5-5; TRBD1 aligns across 11 bases. The CDR3 is 15 amino acids. Germline assignment: CDR1 SGHKS and CDR2 YYEKEE (reference sequence). V lost 0 bases to trimming and J lost 8 bases; unmatched junction nucleotides: 4.

In its sample, this clonotype was seen many times. This sequence joins TRBV20-1 and TRBJ1-2; possibly TRBD1 for D (5 bases). CDR3 size: 15 residues. Trimming left V 5 bases short and J 8 bases short, with 24 bases between. Germline CDR1 and CDR2: DFQATT and SNEGSKA (reference sequence). This CDR3 is CSAPASDLRAGGYTF. The CDR3 bases are TGCAGTGCTCCGGCATCGGACCTCCGGGCAGGGGGCTACACCTTC.